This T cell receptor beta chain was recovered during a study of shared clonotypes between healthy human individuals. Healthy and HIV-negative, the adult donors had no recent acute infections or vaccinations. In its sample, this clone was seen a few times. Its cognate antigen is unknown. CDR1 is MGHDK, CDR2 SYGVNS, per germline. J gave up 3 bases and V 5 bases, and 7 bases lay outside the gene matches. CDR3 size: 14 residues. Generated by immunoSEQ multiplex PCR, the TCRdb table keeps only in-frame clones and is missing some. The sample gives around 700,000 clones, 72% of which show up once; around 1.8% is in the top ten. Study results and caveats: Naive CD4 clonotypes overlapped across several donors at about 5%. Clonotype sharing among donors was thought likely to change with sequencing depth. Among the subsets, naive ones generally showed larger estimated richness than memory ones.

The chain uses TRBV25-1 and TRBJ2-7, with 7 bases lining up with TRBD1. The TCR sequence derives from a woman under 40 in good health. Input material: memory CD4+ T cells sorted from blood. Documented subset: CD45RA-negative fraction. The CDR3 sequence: CASSKQGLGYEQYF. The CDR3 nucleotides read TGTGCCAGCAGTAAACAGGGGCTGGGCTACGAGCAGTACTTC.